This T cell receptor beta chain was profiled in a study of graft-versus-host responses after intestinal transplantation. Study overall: Multivisceral, liver-intestinal, or isolated intestinal transplants were given to recipients. Among the recipients, all got anti-thymocyte globulin induction and then tacrolimus and steroids for around three years.

Overall study results and limits: The study found high graft-versus-host to host-versus-graft clonal ratios in allografts of patients with graft-donor T cell macrochimerism. GvH clones appeared in recipient marrow, some first in ileum or blood.

Clones were read by immunoSEQ multiplex PCR, and TCRdb kept only the in-frame ones, dropping some. The data show 95,000 to 130,000 clones, with over 75% seen just once and 0.15% to 0.2% held by the top ten. In its sample, this clone was seen once. Its cognate antigen is unknown. Looked up from germline, CDR1 is SGDLS and CDR2 is YYNGEE. V was cut by 3 bases and J by 0 bases, with 13 bases left in between. This CDR3 spans 16 amino acids. The genes are TRBV9 and TRBJ2-1, with D uncertain. The starting material was unstimulated CD4+ T cells sorted from spleen or lymph node cells, obtained before intestinal transplant. The source of this sequence is a human donor who received an intestinal transplant. The CDR3, as DNA: TGTGCCAGCAGCGCCACCGGCGGAAGCTCCTACAATGAGCAGTTCTTC. Amino acids: CASSATGGSSYNEQFF.